A single sample gave rise to the 18 T cell receptor beta chains below, sequenced in a study of beta chain features in type 1 diabetes. Overall study results and limits: Significant though moderate, a shortening of TCRB CDR3s appeared in all four CD4+ subsets of Type 1 diabetes patients.

Sequenced material consisted of expressed TCRB transcripts (all of the isolated RNA was reverse transcribed). TCRdb's copy holds only in-frame clones and misses some; the assay was immunoSEQ multiplex PCR. The table records 400,000 or so clones, around 10% of them present only once. No antigen is known for these receptors. The sample was central memory CD4+ T cells from blood. These receptors came from a man aged 30-40 years with type 1 diabetes.

This clone was counted between two and nine times. This chain links TRBV4-1 with TRBJ1-1; D gene ambiguous. The germline gives CDR1 MGHRA, CDR2 YSYEKL. The length of the CDR3 is 15 residues. Trimming stripped 0 bases from V and 5 bases from J, with 13 bases between. The chain's CDR3 is CASSQDRREGTEAFF. CDR3 DNA sequence: TGCGCCAGCAGCCAAGACCGGAGGGAAGGGACTGAAGCTTTCTTT.

The chain has TRBV28 and TRBJ2-5; TRBD1 is a possible D gene (5 bases). The length of the CDR3 is 15 residues. The V gene lost 10 bases and the J gene lost 4 bases, with 22 bases spanning the gap. Germline V gene sequence: CDR1 MDHEN, CDR2 SYDVKM. CDR3 DNA: TGTGCCACCCAGGTGGCAGGGTCCTTTGCAGAGACCCAGTACTTC. It encodes CATQVAGSFAETQYF.

The chain couples TRBV7-9 to TRBJ2-7; TRBD1 or TRBD2 may be the D gene (6 bases each). Germline V lookup: CDR1 SEHNR, CDR2 FQNEAQ (reference sequence). V was cut by 0 bases and J by 0 bases, with 9 bases left in between. The CDR3 has 15 amino acids. The DNA for the CDR3 is TGTGCCAGCAGCTTAGCGTGGGGGGCCTCCTACGAGCAGTACTTC. Translating it yields CASSLAWGASYEQYF.

CDR3: CASRRDRGETQYF. CDR3 DNA: TGTGCCAGCAGGCGGGACAGGGGGGAGACCCAGTACTTC. The chain combines TRBV2 with TRBJ2-5; 11 bases are a match to TRBD1. Germline assignment: CDR1 SNHLY and CDR2 FYNNEI. CDR3 length equals 13 residues. The V gene end was trimmed by 6 bases and the J gene end by 5 bases; junction bases not matched to a gene: 2.

The table lists this clone with a few counts. The V and J genes are TRBV11-2 and TRBJ2-1, with 8 bases that match TRBD2. The germline V gene has CDR1 SGHAT and CDR2 FQNNGV. V dropped 0 bases and J dropped 4; count of bases not matched to a gene: 5. The CDR3 covers 16 residues. In nucleotides, the CDR3 is TGTGCCAGCAGCTTAGAAGAACTAGCGGTTTACAATGAGCAGTTCTTC. The encoded protein is CASSLEELAVYNEQFF.

This clone was seen a few times. The CDR3 region has the DNA TGCGCCAGCAGCTTGGTAGGGACTAGCGTCCCTGAGCAGTTCTTC. Translation gives CASSLVGTSVPEQFF. The chain carries TRBV5-1 and TRBJ2-1; 10 nucleotides match TRBD2. Losses at the gene ends were 0 bases for V and 9 bases for J; bases not matched to a gene: 6. The CDR3 loop spans 15 amino acids. CDR1 is SGHRS, CDR2 YFSETQ, per germline.

This clone turned up a few times. CDR3 protein: CASRILVDTDTQYF. CDR3 nucleotide sequence: TGTGCCAGCAGGATACTAGTAGACACAGATACGCAGTATTTT. The rearrangement links TRBV2 to TRBJ2-3; the D gene is possibly TRBD2 (5 bases). The V end was cut by 6 bases, the J end by 2 bases, with 12 bases between. The germline V gene has CDR1 SNHLY and CDR2 FYNNEI. This CDR3 comprises 14 residues.

A few counts support this clone. The genes are TRBV28 and TRBJ1-4; D is uncertain. In germline, CDR1 is MDHEN, CDR2 SYDVKM. The CDR3 spans 10 residues. V lost 6 bases to trimming and J lost 8 bases, with 4 bases between them. The CDR3 loop reads CASRQEKLFF. The DNA for the CDR3 is TGTGCCAGCAGACAGGAAAAACTGTTTTTT.

The genes are TRBV11-2 and TRBJ2-5; TRBD2 aligns across 10 bases. Germline V gene sequence: CDR1 SGHAT, CDR2 FQNNGV. The CDR3 is made up of 17 amino acids. The ends lost 5 bases at V and 4 bases at J; junction bases unmatched: 13. The CDR3 protein is CASSPTSPSGSGETQYF. The CDR3 DNA reads TGTGCCAGCAGCCCCACCTCCCCTAGCGGGAGCGGAGAGACCCAGTACTTC.

This chain connects TRBV11-2 to TRBJ2-5, with 11 bases that match TRBD1. CDR1 is SGHAT, CDR2 FQNNGV, per germline. The CDR3 sequence is 16 residues long. J lost 4 bases, V lost 2 bases, and 6 bases had no gene match. The CDR3 nucleotides are TGTGCCAGCAGCTTAACCGGGACAGGGGGAGTAGAGACCCAGTACTTC. This encodes CASSLTGTGGVETQYF.

The gene calls are TRBV30 and TRBJ2-3, with 13 positions matching TRBD2. Germline CDR1 and CDR2: GTSNPN and SVGIG (reference sequence). This CDR3 has 15 amino acids. The V gene end was trimmed by 4 bases and the J gene end by 9 bases; junction bases not matched to a gene: 10. The CDR3 protein is CAWKVGLAGVNTQYF. The CDR3 region has the DNA TGTGCCTGGAAAGTCGGACTAGCGGGAGTCAACACGCAGTATTTT.

The chain combines TRBV5-1 with TRBJ1-1; 9 bases fit TRBD1. Losses at the gene ends were 3 bases for V and 4 bases for J; bases not matched to a gene: 4. This CDR3 spans 14 amino acids. Looked up from germline, CDR1 is SGHRS and CDR2 is YFSETQ. CDR3: CASSWDRAGTEAFF. CDR3 coding DNA: TGCGCCAGCAGCTGGGACAGGGCTGGCACTGAAGCTTTCTTT.

The chain uses TRBV14 and TRBJ2-1; 7 bases are a match to TRBD2. The CDR3 is made up of 16 amino acids. The V and J ends lost 1 base and 1 base, in that order; junction bases with no gene match: 4. Per germline, CDR1 SGHDN and CDR2 FVKESK. CDR3 bases: TGTGCCAGCAGCCAAGTCCCCGGGAGGTCCTACAATGAGCAGTTCTTC. It encodes CASSQVPGRSYNEQFF. Drawing the rest from reference TRBV14 and TRBJ2-1, the complete variable domain is EAGVTQFPSHSVIEKGQTVTLRCDPISGHDNLYWYRRVMGKEIKFLLHFVKESKQDESGMPNNRFLAERTGGTYSTLKVQPAELEDSGVYFCASSQVPGRSYNEQFFGPGTRLTVL.

The gene calls are TRBV5-1 and TRBJ1-2, with D possibly being TRBD1 (5 bases). This CDR3 has 13 residues. In germline, CDR1 is SGHRS, CDR2 YFSETQ. With 6 bases removed from V and 4 bases from J, the gap between germline ends came to 13 bases. For the CDR3, the DNA is TGCGCCAGCAAGGTTGGGGGTGGCTATGGCTACACCTTC. Its protein is CASKVGGGYGYTF.

This clone has only a few counts. Written as DNA, the CDR3 is TGTGCCAGCAGTTACAGTCCAGGGCAGCCCCAGCATTTT. This sequence encodes CASSYSPGQPQHF. The chain has TRBV6-6 and TRBJ1-5; maybe TRBD1 (5 bases). CDR1 MNHNY and CDR2 SVGAGI come from the germline V gene (reference sequence). This CDR3 has 13 residues. The V end lost 2 bases, the J end lost 7 bases, and 9 bases lay between the germline ends.

This clone was found many times. The chain employs TRBV7-2 and TRBJ2-3; a possible D gene is TRBD1 (5 bases). Germline CDR1 and CDR2: SGHTA and FQGNSA. This CDR3 region has 14 residues. Trimming left V 3 bases short and J 4 bases short, with 11 bases between. CDR3 bases: TGTGCCAGCAGCTTCTCCCAGGGCTCAGATACGCAGTATTTT. This sequence encodes CASSFSQGSDTQYF.

The rearrangement links TRBV5-1 to TRBJ2-5, with D tentatively TRBD1 or TRBD2 (5 bases each). The V and J ends lost 2 bases and 5 bases respectively, with 19 bases between them. The CDR3 is 16 amino acids. CDR1 SGHRS and CDR2 YFSETQ come from the germline V gene. Here the CDR3 reads CASSLGRTSEGETQYF. CDR3 in DNA: TGCGCCAGCAGCTTAGGCCGAACGTCCGAGGGGGAGACCCAGTACTTC. The full variable domain, completed using reference TRBV5-1 and TRBJ2-5, is KAGVTQTPRYLIKTRGQQVTLSCSPISGHRSVSWYQQTPGQGLQFLFEYFSETQRNKGNFPGRFSGRQFSNSRSEMNVSTLELGDSALYLCASSLGRTSEGETQYFGPGTRLLVL.

The gene calls are TRBV5-6 and TRBJ2-1; D may be TRBD1 or TRBD2 (5 bases each). With 0 bases removed from V and 9 bases from J, the gap between germline ends came to 16 bases. Germline-derived CDR1 and CDR2 are SGHDT and YYEEEE. The CDR3 extends over 15 amino acids. CDR3 nucleotide sequence: TGTGCCAGCAGCTTGGATCCAGGGACGGGCCGTGAGCAGTTCTTC. Protein: CASSLDPGTGREQFF.